This passage covers 21 T cell receptor beta chains from one sample sequenced in a study of beta chain features in type 1 diabetes. The investigators reverse transcribed all of the isolated RNA, so they sequenced expressed TCRB transcripts. The data were produced by immunoSEQ multiplex PCR, yet TCRdb's version contains in-frame clones alone and is incomplete. The data contain 970,000 or so clones, under 20% of them seen just once; the ten biggest clones take up roughly 0.025%. The sample comprised naive CD4+ T cells from blood. Receptor source: a woman between 18 and 29 years old in good health.

The rearrangement links TRBV2 to TRBJ2-5, with a tentative D call TRBD2 (5 bases). CDR3 length: 12 amino acids. Trimming took off 3 bases at V and 9 bases at J, with 11 bases between the two ends. Germline loops: CDR1 SNHLY, CDR2 FYNNEI. CDR3: CASSDGGRAQYF. The CDR3 nucleotides read TGTGCCAGCAGTGATGGAGGCCGGGCCCAGTACTTC.

This clone was counted many times. The rearrangement uses TRBV5-4 and TRBJ2-6; D gene unclear. The germline gives CDR1 SGHNT, CDR2 YYREEE (reference sequence). V dropped 2 bases and J dropped 3 bases, with 12 bases sitting between them. The CDR3 has 16 residues. The CDR3 reads CASSFAPLVGANVLTF. The CDR3 coding sequence is TGTGCCAGCAGCTTTGCACCCCTGGTTGGGGCCAACGTCCTGACTTTC.

The chain links TRBV9 to TRBJ2-1; TRBD2 matches at 7 bases. Germline V lookup: CDR1 SGDLS, CDR2 YYNGEE. After removal of 2 bases from V and 9 bases from J, the junction contained 5 bases not matched to a gene. The CDR3 extends over 13 amino acids. CDR3 region: CASSVGGDTEQFF. The CDR3 nucleotides read TGTGCCAGCAGCGTGGGAGGGGATACTGAGCAGTTCTTC.

A remark on this clone: Other DNA sequences in this sample translate to the same CDR3. The J gene is TRBJ2-5, the V gene TRBV7-9, with D perhaps matching TRBD1 or TRBD2 (5 bases each). Between the trimmed V and J ends, which lost 5 bases and 5 bases, there was a span of 12 bases. This CDR3 region has 13 residues. Germline V gives CDR1 SEHNR, CDR2 FQNEAQ (reference sequence). The CDR3 is CASSLRGGETQYF. CDR3 DNA: TGTGCCAGCAGCCTGAGGGGCGGGGAGACCCAGTACTTC.

With respect to this clone: One junction end disagrees with the germline gene, perhaps due to a read error. Here the CDR3 DNA reads TGTGCTAGCAGCGCCCACCCCGGGGGGGTTCGAGAGACCCAGTACTTC. It is translated as CASSAHPGGVRETQYF. V and J are TRBV7-7 and TRBJ2-5; 8 bases are shared with TRBD2. Germline-derived CDR1 and CDR2 are SSHAT and FNYEAQ (reference sequence). The CDR3 contains 16 residues.

The rearrangement uses TRBV7-9 and TRBJ1-5, with TRBD1 matching 8 bases. The CDR3 runs 15 residues. CDR1 and CDR2 (germline): SEHNR, FQNEAQ (reference sequence). With 4 bases clipped from V and 5 bases from J, the junction kept 7 bases outside the gene matches. The CDR3 nucleotides are TGTGCCAGCAGCTCCGGGACAGGACCCTATCAGCCCCAGCATTTT. Protein: CASSSGTGPYQPQHF.

Of note for this clone: Relative to the germline gene, one junction end is altered; a read error may explain this. Other nucleotide sequences in the sample specify the same CDR3. The chain employs TRBV7-2 and TRBJ2-5, with a tentative D call TRBD2 (7 bases). Looked up from germline, CDR1 is SGHTA and CDR2 is FQGNSA. This CDR3 spans 14 amino acids. This CDR3 reads CASSLTGGRRAQYF. DNA of the CDR3: TGTGCCAGCAGCTTAACGGGGGGCAGGCGGGCCCAATACTTC.

This clone was seen a handful of times. V is TRBV18 and J is TRBJ2-4, with D possibly TRBD2 on 5 matching bases. Between the trimmed V and J ends, which lost 3 bases and 2 bases, there was a span of 11 bases. Germline CDR1 and CDR2: KGHSH and LQKENI. The CDR3 is 15 residues long. CDR3 residues: CASSPASGSKNIQYF. The CDR3 nucleotides read TGTGCCAGCTCACCGGCTTCGGGGTCCAAAAACATTCAGTACTTC.

V gene TRBV6-5 combines with J gene TRBJ2-1, with D hard to call. This CDR3 is built from 15 residues. V was clipped by 2 bases and J by 3 bases, with 11 bases between them. Germline CDR1 reads MNHEY; CDR2 reads SVGAGI. The CDR3 is CASSYAASNYNEQFF. CDR3 DNA: TGTGCCAGCAGTTACGCCGCATCAAACTACAATGAGCAGTTCTTC.

The chain couples TRBV2 to TRBJ1-6, with 7 nucleotides matching TRBD1. This CDR3 comprises 17 residues. Unmatched junction bases numbered 6, after V lost 4 bases and J lost 0 bases. CDR1 SNHLY and CDR2 FYNNEI come from the germline V gene. The DNA of the CDR3 is TGTGCCAGCAGTGGGGGGACAGTCAGCTCCTATAATTCACCCCTCCACTTT. Its protein product is CASSGGTVSSYNSPLHF.

This clone appeared a few times. CDR3 nucleotide sequence: TGTGCCAGCAGTTACTCAGCTCTCTCGGGAAACACCATATATTTT. Encoded protein: CASSYSALSGNTIYF. The V call is TRBV6-6, the J call TRBJ1-3; no clear D gene. Germline V CDR1 and CDR2: MNHNY, SVGAGI (reference sequence). Deletions cut 0 bases from V and 4 bases from J, with 10 bases between. CDR3 size: 15 residues.

Only a few counts were recorded for this clone. Other DNA sequences within the sample encode an identical CDR3. The chain links TRBV5-6 to TRBJ2-1; 10 bases line up with TRBD1. V was pared by 4 bases and J by 6 bases, with 1 base of the junction left unmatched. The CDR3 covers 13 residues. Germline values: CDR1 SGHDT, CDR2 YYEEEE. CDR3 sequence reads: CASSRDRGNEQFF. The CDR3 DNA follows: TGTGCCAGCAGCCGGGACAGGGGCAATGAGCAGTTCTTC.

The chain couples TRBV27 to TRBJ1-5; a weak D match, TRBD1 (5 bases). The ends were cut back, 4 bases at V and 2 bases at J, with 15 bases in the middle. CDR3 size: 16 residues. Germline V CDR1 and CDR2: MNHEY, SMNVEV (reference sequence). CDR3 sequence reads: CASSSAGGPGNQPQHF. CDR3 coding DNA: TGTGCCAGCAGTTCCGCCGGGGGTCCGGGCAATCAGCCCCAGCATTTT.

The chain couples TRBV7-2 to TRBJ1-5; D perhaps matches TRBD1 (6 bases). The CDR3 sequence is 17 residues long. CDR1 and CDR2 from the germline V gene are SGHTA and FQGNSA. The V end was cut by 3 bases, the J end by 6 bases, with 21 bases between. CDR3 region: CASSFYPSQGGGQPQHF. The CDR3 DNA reads TGTGCCAGCAGCTTCTACCCTTCACAGGGAGGGGGTCAGCCCCAGCATTTT.

The rearrangement links TRBV4-2 to TRBJ2-5, with TRBD2 as a possible D gene (6 bases). The CDR3 spans 13 residues. The germline V gene encodes CDR1 LGHNA and CDR2 YNFKEQ. V was shortened by 2 bases and J by 5 bases, with 9 bases between the two germline ends. For the CDR3, the DNA is TGTGCCAGCAGCCAACCTCGGGGGGAGACCCAGTACTTC. It codes for CASSQPRGETQYF.

The rearrangement links TRBV7-9 to TRBJ2-5; 7 nucleotides line up with TRBD1. After removal of 3 bases from V and 5 bases from J, the junction contained 12 bases not matched to a gene. The CDR3 loop spans 16 amino acids. CDR1 SEHNR and CDR2 FQNEAQ come from the germline V gene (reference sequence). The CDR3 DNA reads TGTGCCAGCAGCTTGCCGGGACAGTGGCTCGGGGAGACCCAGTACTTC. Its translation is CASSLPGQWLGETQYF.

To note about this clone: The junction departs from the called germline gene at one end, perhaps through a read error. The chain uses TRBV7-7 and TRBJ2-5; D is undetermined. In germline, CDR1 is SSHAT, CDR2 FNYEAQ (reference sequence). This CDR3 comprises 14 residues. In DNA, the CDR3 is TGTGCTAGCAGCTCGGACGCTGGTAGGGAGACCCAGTACTTC. Its protein product is CASSSDAGRETQYF.

The V gene is TRBV11-2, the J gene TRBJ2-1; the D gene is possibly TRBD1 (6 bases). This CDR3 has 12 amino acids. Germline assignment: CDR1 SGHAT and CDR2 FQNNGV. Trimming left V 6 bases short and J 15 bases short, with 18 bases between. The CDR3 DNA reads as TGTGCCAGCAGTTATTTACAGGGATGGATGTTCTTC. This codes for CASSYLQGWMFF.

In this sample, this clone turned up a few times. The rearrangement joins TRBV6-1 to TRBJ2-2; D remains ambiguous. The CDR3 is made up of 14 amino acids. Between the trimmed V and J ends, which lost 5 bases and 4 bases, there was a span of 11 bases. CDR1 MNHNS and CDR2 SASEGT come from the germline V gene. In DNA, the CDR3 is TGTGCCAGCAGTTTCAGTCCTGGCACCGGGGAGCTGTTTTTT. This translates into CASSFSPGTGELFF.

This CDR3 reads CASSDHLAGASDTQYF. CDR3 bases: TGTGCCAGCAGTGACCACCTAGCGGGAGCGTCAGATACGCAGTATTTT. This rearrangement joins TRBV27 to TRBJ2-3, with 10 nucleotides matching TRBD2. The germline CDR1 and CDR2 sequences are MNHEY and SMNVEV (reference sequence). Trimming removed 5 bases from V and 4 bases from J; junction bases left unmatched: 9. This CDR3 has 16 amino acids.

This clone was seen a few times. The genes are TRBV4-3 and TRBJ2-7; 7 bases map to TRBD1. CDR1 LGHNA and CDR2 YSLEER come from the germline V gene. The CDR3 covers 18 residues. Germline trimming cut 2 bases from V and 4 bases from J; bases unmatched to any gene: 17. CDR3 DNA sequence: TGCGCCAGCAGCCAATCTTTTAAATCAGGGGGAGCGGTTTACGAGCAGTACTTC. Protein: CASSQSFKSGGAVYEQYF.